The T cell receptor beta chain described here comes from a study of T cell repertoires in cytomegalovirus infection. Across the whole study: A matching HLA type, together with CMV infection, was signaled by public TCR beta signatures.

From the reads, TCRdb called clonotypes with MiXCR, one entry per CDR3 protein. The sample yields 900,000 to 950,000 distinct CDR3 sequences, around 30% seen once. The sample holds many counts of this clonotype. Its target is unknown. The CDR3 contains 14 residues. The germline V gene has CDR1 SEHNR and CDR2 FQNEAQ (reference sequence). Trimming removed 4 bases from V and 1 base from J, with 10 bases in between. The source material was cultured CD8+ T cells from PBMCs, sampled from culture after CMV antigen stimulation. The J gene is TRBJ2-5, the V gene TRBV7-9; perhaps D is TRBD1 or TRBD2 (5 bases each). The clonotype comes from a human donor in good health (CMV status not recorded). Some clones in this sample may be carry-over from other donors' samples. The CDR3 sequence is CASSSPGRQETQYF. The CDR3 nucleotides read TGTGCCAGCAGCTCCCCGGGACGCCAAGAGACCCAGTACTTC.